Presented here are 4 T cell receptor beta chains from one specimen sequenced in a study of blood T cell repertoires in COVID-19. The data were produced by immunoSEQ multiplex PCR, yet TCRdb's version contains in-frame clones alone and is incomplete. The table records approximately 210,000 clones, 70% to 90% of them present only once. Sequencing was performed on PBMCs or T cells enriched from blood (not recorded which). These receptors were taken from a man aged 25 to 45 with acute COVID-19.

This clone has a single count. Other DNA sequences from this sample encode an identical CDR3 as well. The rearrangement uses TRBV9 and TRBJ1-5, with D possibly TRBD1 on 6 matching bases. The CDR3 runs to 15 residues. Trimming took off 4 bases at V and 1 base at J, with 12 bases between the two ends. Germline V gene sequence: CDR1 SGDLS, CDR2 YYNGEE. This chain's CDR3 is CASSSGQSSNQPQHF. The DNA of the CDR3 is TGTGCCAGCAGCTCCGGACAGTCGAGCAATCAGCCCCAGCATTTT.

This clone was recorded a few times. The CDR3, as DNA: TGCAGTGCTCCGGGGTCGGGAAAGCAGTTCTTC. It encodes CSAPGSGKQFF. The chain combines TRBV20-1 with TRBJ2-1; possibly TRBD2 for D (5 bases). The ends were cut back, 5 bases at V and 11 bases at J, with 13 bases in the middle. Per germline, CDR1 DFQATT and CDR2 SNEGSKA (reference sequence). The CDR3 contains 11 residues.

The chain has TRBV7-2 and TRBJ2-4; tentatively, D is TRBD1 (6 bases). The V and J ends lost 4 bases and 11 bases respectively, with 12 bases between them. There are 12 residues in the CDR3. The germline V gene has CDR1 SGHTA and CDR2 FQGNSA. The CDR3 sequence is CASSYLDRLQYF. CDR3 in DNA: TGTGCCAGCAGCTACTTGGACAGACTTCAGTACTTC.

V and J are TRBV10-3 and TRBJ1-2; D ambiguous. CDR3 size: 13 residues. Trimming left V 8 bases short and J 2 bases short, with 12 bases between. Germline V gene sequence: CDR1 ENHRY, CDR2 SYGVKD. The CDR3 DNA is TGTGCCATCTACGCAGAACCCAACTATGGCTACACCTTC. This translates into CAIYAEPNYGYTF.